This T cell receptor (beta chain) was profiled in a study of blood T cell repertoires in COVID-19. Original processing notes: How many nucleated cells were present was estimated from reference gene primer amplification. The table came from immunoSEQ multiplex PCR; TCRdb's copy has only in-frame clones and leaves some out. The D gene and trimming were derived from the DNA, and the V and J assignments and clone size from that table. This table holds fewer than 250,000 clones, about nine tenths found once. The J segment lost 8 bases and the V segment lost 7 bases, leaving 15 bases of the junction unmatched. The CDR3 extends over 15 amino acids. Germline V lookup: CDR1 MNHEY, CDR2 SVGAGI.

This clonotype was sampled from a woman in her 40s with acute or convalescent COVID-19. V and J are TRBV6-5 and TRBJ1-2, with TRBD1 identical over 8 bases. The material sequenced was peripheral blood. CDR3 residues: CASTKEGTGPPGYTF. The CDR3 nucleotides read TGTGCCAGCACCAAGGAAGGGACAGGACCACCCGGCTACACCTTC.